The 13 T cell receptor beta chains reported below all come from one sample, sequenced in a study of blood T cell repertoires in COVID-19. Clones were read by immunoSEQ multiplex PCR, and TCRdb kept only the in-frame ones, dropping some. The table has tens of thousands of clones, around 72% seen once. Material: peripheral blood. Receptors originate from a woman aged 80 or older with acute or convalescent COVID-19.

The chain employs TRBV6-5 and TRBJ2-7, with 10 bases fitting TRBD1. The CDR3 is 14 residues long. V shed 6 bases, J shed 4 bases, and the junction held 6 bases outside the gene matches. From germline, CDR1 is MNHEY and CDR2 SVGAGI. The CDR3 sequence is CASSSTGGFYEQYF. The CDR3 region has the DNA TGTGCCAGCAGCTCGACAGGGGGCTTTTACGAGCAGTACTTC.

The CDR3 protein is CAISESRWEQGNTGELFF. The CDR3 DNA reads TGTGCCATCAGTGAGTCGAGGTGGGAACAGGGTAACACCGGGGAGCTGTTTTTT. The rearrangement uses TRBV10-3 and TRBJ2-2; possibly TRBD1 for D (6 bases). The CDR3 extends over 18 amino acids. The germline V gene has CDR1 ENHRY and CDR2 SYGVKD. Trimming removed 0 bases at V and 2 bases at J, with 16 bases between.

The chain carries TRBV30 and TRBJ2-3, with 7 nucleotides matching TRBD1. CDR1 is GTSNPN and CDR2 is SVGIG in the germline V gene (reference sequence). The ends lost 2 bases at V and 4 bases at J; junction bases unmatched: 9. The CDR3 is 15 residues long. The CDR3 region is CAWSRQGTMADTQYF. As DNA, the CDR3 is TGTGCCTGGAGTAGACAGGGTACAATGGCAGATACGCAGTATTTT.

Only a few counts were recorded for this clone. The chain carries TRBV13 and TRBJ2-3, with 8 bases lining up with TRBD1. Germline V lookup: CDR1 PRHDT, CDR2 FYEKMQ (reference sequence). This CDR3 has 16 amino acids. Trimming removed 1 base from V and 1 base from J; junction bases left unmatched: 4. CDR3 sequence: CASSLATGVGTDTQYF. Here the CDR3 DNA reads TGTGCCAGCAGCTTAGCGACAGGGGTCGGCACAGATACGCAGTATTTT.

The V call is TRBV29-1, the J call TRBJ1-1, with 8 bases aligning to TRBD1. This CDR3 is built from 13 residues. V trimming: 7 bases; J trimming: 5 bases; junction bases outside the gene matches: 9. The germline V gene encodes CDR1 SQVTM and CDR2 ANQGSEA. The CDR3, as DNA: TGCAGCGCTAACTTGGACAGGGAGACTGAAGCTTTCTTT. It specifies CSANLDRETEAFF. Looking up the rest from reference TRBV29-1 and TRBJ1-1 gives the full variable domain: SAVISQKPSRDICQRGTSLTIQCQVDSQVTMMFWYRQQPGQSLTLIATANQGSEATYESGFVIDKFPISRPNLTFSTLTVSNMSPEDSSIYLCSANLDRETEAFFGQGTRLTVV.

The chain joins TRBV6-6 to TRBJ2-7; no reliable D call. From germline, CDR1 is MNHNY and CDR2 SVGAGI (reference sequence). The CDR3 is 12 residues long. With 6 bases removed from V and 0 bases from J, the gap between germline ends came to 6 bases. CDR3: CASSPHSYEQYF. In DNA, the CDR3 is TGTGCCAGCAGCCCACACTCCTACGAGCAGTACTTC.

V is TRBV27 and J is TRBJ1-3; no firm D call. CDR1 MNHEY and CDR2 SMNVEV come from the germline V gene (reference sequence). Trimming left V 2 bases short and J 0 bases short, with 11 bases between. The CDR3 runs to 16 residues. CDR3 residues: CASSLTRRSSGNTIYF. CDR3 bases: TGTGCCAGCAGTTTAACCCGACGGAGCTCTGGAAACACCATATATTTT.

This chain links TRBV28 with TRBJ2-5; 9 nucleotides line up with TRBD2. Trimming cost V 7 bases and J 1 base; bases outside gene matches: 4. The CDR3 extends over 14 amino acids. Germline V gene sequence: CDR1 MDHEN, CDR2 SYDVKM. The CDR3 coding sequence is TGTGCCAGCATTAGCGGGGGAGTCCAAGAGACCCAGTACTTC. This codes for CASISGGVQETQYF.

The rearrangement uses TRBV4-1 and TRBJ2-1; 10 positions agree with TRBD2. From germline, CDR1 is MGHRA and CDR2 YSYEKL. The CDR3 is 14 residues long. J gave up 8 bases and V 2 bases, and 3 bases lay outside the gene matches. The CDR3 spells CASSQSGGAYEQFF. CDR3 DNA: TGCGCCAGCAGCCAAAGCGGGGGGGCCTATGAGCAGTTCTTC.

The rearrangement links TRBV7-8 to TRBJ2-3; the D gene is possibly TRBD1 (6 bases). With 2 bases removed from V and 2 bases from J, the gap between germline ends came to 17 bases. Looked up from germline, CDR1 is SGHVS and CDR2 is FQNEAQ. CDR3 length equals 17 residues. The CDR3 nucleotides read TGTGCCAGCAGCTTAATGAACAGGGTTTTTCTCACAGATACGCAGTATTTT. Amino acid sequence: CASSLMNRVFLTDTQYF.

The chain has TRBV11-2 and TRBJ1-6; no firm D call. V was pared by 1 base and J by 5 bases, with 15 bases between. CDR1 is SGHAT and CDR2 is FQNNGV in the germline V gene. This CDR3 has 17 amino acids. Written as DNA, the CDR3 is TGTGCCAGCAGCTTAGTCCCTACCGGGTACAATAATTCACCCCTCCACTTT. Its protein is CASSLVPTGYNNSPLHF.

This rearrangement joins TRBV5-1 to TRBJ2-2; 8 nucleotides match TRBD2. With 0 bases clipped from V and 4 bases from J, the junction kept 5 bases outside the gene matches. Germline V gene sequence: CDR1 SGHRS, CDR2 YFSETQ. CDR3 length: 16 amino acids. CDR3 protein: CASSLGSGSGTGELFF. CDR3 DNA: TGCGCCAGCAGCTTGGGGAGCGGGAGTGGCACCGGGGAGCTGTTTTTT.

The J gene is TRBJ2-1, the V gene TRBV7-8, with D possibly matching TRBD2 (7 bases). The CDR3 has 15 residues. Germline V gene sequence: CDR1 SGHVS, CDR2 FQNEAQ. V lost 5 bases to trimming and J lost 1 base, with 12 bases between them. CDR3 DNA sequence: TGTGCCAGCAGCCCCAGGGGAGGGTCCTACAATGAGCAGTTCTTC. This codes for CASSPRGGSYNEQFF.